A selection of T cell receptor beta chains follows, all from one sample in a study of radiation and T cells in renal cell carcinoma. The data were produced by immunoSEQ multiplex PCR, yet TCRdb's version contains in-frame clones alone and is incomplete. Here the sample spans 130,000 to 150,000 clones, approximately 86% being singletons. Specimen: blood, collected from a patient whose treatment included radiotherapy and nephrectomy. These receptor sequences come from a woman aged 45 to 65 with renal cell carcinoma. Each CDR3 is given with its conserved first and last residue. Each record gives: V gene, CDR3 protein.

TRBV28	CASVALARETQYF
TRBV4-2	CASSHGNAGDEAFF
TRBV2	CASALAGEKYF
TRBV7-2	CASSSYTGELFF
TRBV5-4	CASSLDAGLSTDTQYF
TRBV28	CASSLSRYEQYF
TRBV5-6	CASSPGTANSPLHF
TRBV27	CASSPAGGPQYF
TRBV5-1	CASSEGKDTQYF
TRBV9	CASSVLAGGHYNEQFF
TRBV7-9	CATTTGTAYEQYF
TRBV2	CASSEPGVGIYEQYF
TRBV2	CASSEARTGLETQYF
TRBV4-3	CASSQAVRGQPNYNSPLHF
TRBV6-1	CASMTGTPSRRQYF
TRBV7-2	CASSLDATGIYGYTF
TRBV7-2	CASSLHPGQAYEQYF
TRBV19	CASSTTGVALYGYTF
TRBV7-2	CASSFGQGIDHEQYF
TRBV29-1	CSVDPGNEQFF
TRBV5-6	CASSLPGTEAFF
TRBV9	CASSASIGRANTEAFF
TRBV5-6	CASSGGTALNTEAFF
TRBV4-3	CASSPQQGMNTEAFF
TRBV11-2	CASSLDLHQPQHF
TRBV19	CASNAAGGAEAFF
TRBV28	CASSRKPNLNTGELFF
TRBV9	CASSAGTTYEATQYF
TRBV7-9	CASSSESWGSGNTIYF
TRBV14	CASSQDPVVSVAYNEQFF
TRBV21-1	CASSRVPGLFPDPKNIQYF
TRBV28	CASSRREPGELFF
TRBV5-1	CASSLVPGDRERYGYTF
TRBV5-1	CASSPAEGNYGYTF
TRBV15	CATSGGLGFNGEQFF
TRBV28	CASRGQGGTGELFF
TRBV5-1	CASSLGEGESETQYF
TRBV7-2	CASSSPPTEAFF
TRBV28	CASSFGDRGSFGYTF
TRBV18	CASSPDTATGYTF
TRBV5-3	CARSGMTGYDTEAFF
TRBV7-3	CASSRVSGSTYEQYF
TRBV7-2	CASSFGSGGITTYNEQFF
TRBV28	CASSLSNTEAFF
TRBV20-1	CSARIETQYF
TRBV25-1	CASSDGVYGEQYF
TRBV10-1	CASSGDYRQETQYF
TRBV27	CASSLWGNTGELFF
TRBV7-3	CASSSSVTGELFF
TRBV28	CASSSTGTGGDLGGYTF
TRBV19	CASSISRGQEGYTF
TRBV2	CASSVAGNSYNEQFF
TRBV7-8	CASIALVQNTEAFF